The sequence of this TCR beta chain was determined in a study of T cells in Graves' hyperthyroidism and ophthalmopathy. RNA transcripts provided the source from which TCR beta CDR3 regions were amplified. The study used the HTBI primer set for a first-round RT-PCR of the TCR CDR3. TCRdb re-called the multiplex PCR reads through MiXCR, storing one row per CDR3 protein. The sample has 450,000 to 550,000 distinct CDR3 sequences, less than 25% seen once. The CDR3 is 14 amino acids. Trimming took 0 bases from V and 4 from J, leaving 13 bases between them. CDR1 and CDR2 (germline): GTSNPN, SVGIG (reference sequence). The sample holds many counts of this clonotype.

The rearrangement uses TRBV30 and TRBJ2-7; D might be TRBD1 or TRBD2, each matching 5 bases. The receptor was derived from a woman aged 25 to 45 with Graves' ophthalmopathy. The sequencing sample was made of blood. CDR3 DNA sequence: TGTGCCTGGAGTGTACTGGGGGATGGATACGAGCAGTACTTC. This encodes CAWSVLGDGYEQYF.